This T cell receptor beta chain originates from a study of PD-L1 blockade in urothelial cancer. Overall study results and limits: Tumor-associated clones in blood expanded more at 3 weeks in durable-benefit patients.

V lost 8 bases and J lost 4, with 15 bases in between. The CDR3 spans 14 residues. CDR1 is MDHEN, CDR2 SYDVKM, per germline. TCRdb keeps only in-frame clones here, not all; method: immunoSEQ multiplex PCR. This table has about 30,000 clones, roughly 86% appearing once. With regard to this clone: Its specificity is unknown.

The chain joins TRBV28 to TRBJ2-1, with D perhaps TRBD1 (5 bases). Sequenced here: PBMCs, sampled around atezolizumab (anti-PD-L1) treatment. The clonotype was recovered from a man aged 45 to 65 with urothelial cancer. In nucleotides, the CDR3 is TGTGCCAGCCCACCCCTAGGGGTTTACAATGAGCAGTTCTTC. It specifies CASPPLGVYNEQFF.